This is a list of T cell receptor beta chains from one sample in a study of blood T cell repertoires in COVID-19. Profiled with immunoSEQ multiplex PCR; TCRdb holds only in-frame clones, not every one. The sample includes some 200,000 clones, 85% to 90% of them seen just once. Sequenced material: peripheral blood. Every receptor here comes from a man older than 75 with acute or convalescent COVID-19. CDR3s include the opening cysteine and the closing phenylalanine or tryptophan.

TRBV7-9 CASSSSGLPSNTGELFF
TRBV19 CASSTQGAGTEAFF
TRBV7-2 CASSLGGFSTDTQYF
TRBV14 CASSGTPGLAATDTQYF
TRBV6-2/TRBV6-3 CASSYGTMQETQYF
TRBV6-5 CASSQGARGYTF
TRBV9 CASSAPGAEAFF
TRBV21-1 CASSKGGREAFF
TRBV29-1 CSVQGYQETQYF
TRBV5-6 CASALWGGPTSGRDTQYF
TRBV6-5 CASSYPPGGLPDTQYF
TRBV7-2 CASSLGLAGVRYF
TRBV4-1 CASSQEAGRSQHF
TRBV19 CASRGQYTEAFF
TRBV6-5 CASSYGKEKLFF
TRBV7-2 CASSMGLGNTIYF
TRBV21-1 CASNLRTGGNTGELFF
TRBV18 CASSLERDTQYF
TRBV7-2 CASSLDGGGLRSPLHF
TRBV7-2 CASSHGRDRLRTGELFF
TRBV11-2 CASSRSSGSYNEQFF
TRBV6-6 CAGGGRFNEQFF
TRBV19 CASSVQGTGELFF
TRBV28 CASAGGRETQYF
TRBV19 CASSITETPRGYGYTF
TRBV6-6 CASSYLQYNSPLHF
TRBV19 CASSQGNIQYF
TRBV5-1 CASSLQGYGYTF
TRBV28 CASSPIGQLGSYEQYF
TRBV6-5 CASSRQGAGYGYTF